This TCR beta chain appears in the sequencing data of a study of shared clonotypes between healthy human individuals. Trimming removed 6 bases from V and 0 bases from J, with 9 bases in between. The CDR3 totals 15 residues. Germline V gene lookup returns CDR1 MDHEN and CDR2 SYDVKM. Generated by immunoSEQ multiplex PCR, the TCRdb table keeps only in-frame clones and is missing some. The sample holds about 660,000 clones, around two thirds seen once. Study outcomes and limitations: Large depth notwithstanding, sorted-subset sequencing proved incomplete by rarefaction. Around 5% was the fraction of naive CD4 clonotypes found shared across several donors. In this cohort, only blood was sampled, and tissue repertoires likely differ.

With respect to this clone: Its specificity is unknown.

The chain employs TRBV28 and TRBJ2-6, with D possibly being TRBD2 (5 bases). The sequence was collected from a woman aged 25 to 39 in good health. Sequencing was done on a sample of memory CD4+ T cells sorted from blood. The subset here: CD45RA-negative fraction. This CDR3 reads CASRTTSSGANVLTF. As DNA, the CDR3 is TGTGCCAGCAGGACTACCAGCTCTGGGGCCAACGTCCTGACTTTC.